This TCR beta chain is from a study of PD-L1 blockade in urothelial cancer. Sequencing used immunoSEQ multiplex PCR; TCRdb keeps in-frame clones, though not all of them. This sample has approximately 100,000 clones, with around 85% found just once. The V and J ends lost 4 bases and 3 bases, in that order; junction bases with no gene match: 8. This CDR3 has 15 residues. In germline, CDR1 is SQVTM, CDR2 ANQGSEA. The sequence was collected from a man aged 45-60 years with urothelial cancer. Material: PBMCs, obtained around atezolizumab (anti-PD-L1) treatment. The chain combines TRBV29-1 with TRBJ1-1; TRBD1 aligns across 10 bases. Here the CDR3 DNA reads TGCAGCGTTGGGCTAGACAGGGGGCGAGACACTGAAGCTTTCTTT. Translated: CSVGLDRGRDTEAFF.